The next 16 T cell receptor beta chains were all read from a single sample in a study of cytomegalovirus exposure and HLA in healthy donors. Sequenced by immunoSEQ multiplex PCR; TCRdb stores in-frame clones only, minus some. The table includes over 150,000 clones, 86% detected once. The sample comprised PBMCs. Receptors originate from a human donor in good health.

Only one count was recorded for this clone. The rearrangement links TRBV9 to TRBJ2-1, with D perhaps matching TRBD1 (6 bases). Trimming removed 0 bases from V and 3 bases from J, with 10 bases in between. Germline V gene data show CDR1 as SGDLS and CDR2 as YYNGEE. This CDR3 has 15 amino acids. CDR3 in DNA: TGTGCCAGCAGCGTAGTTGGGGGCCACTACAATGAGCAGTTCTTC. This translates into CASSVVGGHYNEQFF.

This chain links TRBV5-4 with TRBJ2-5, with TRBD1 identical over 9 bases. The ends lost 4 bases at V and 9 bases at J; junction bases unmatched: 10. The germline gives CDR1 SGHNT, CDR2 YYREEE (reference sequence). CDR3 length equals 14 residues. The CDR3 loop reads CASSARDRVKSQYF. The CDR3 DNA reads TGTGCCAGCAGCGCCCGGGACAGGGTAAAGTCCCAGTACTTC.

The rearrangement uses TRBV6-6 and TRBJ1-2, with D possibly TRBD1 on 6 matching bases. From germline, CDR1 is MNHNY and CDR2 SVGAGI (reference sequence). V shed 1 base and J shed 4 bases, with 13 bases lying between them. The CDR3 sequence is 15 residues long. CDR3 region: CASSYLGEGGYGYTF. CDR3 bases: TGTGCCAGCAGTTACTTGGGCGAAGGGGGCTATGGCTACACCTTC.

This clone was counted only a few times. The V and J genes are TRBV11-2 and TRBJ2-3, with D perhaps TRBD2 (6 bases). Trimming took 1 base from V and 2 from J, leaving 10 bases between them. Germline loops: CDR1 SGHAT, CDR2 FQNNGV. The CDR3 runs to 15 residues. The CDR3 bases are TGTGCCAGCAGCTTAGTTGCGGGGTTCACAGATACGCAGTATTTT. Translating it yields CASSLVAGFTDTQYF.

This clone has a single count. At one end, the junction sequence differs from germline, possibly due to a read error. The chain links TRBV4-2 to TRBJ2-7; TRBD2 matches at 13 bases. In germline, CDR1 is LGHNA, CDR2 YNFKEQ. This CDR3 comprises 17 residues. CDR3 DNA sequence: TGTGCCAGCAGCGCATTACTAGCGGGAGGGCCCTCCTCCGAGCAGTACTTC. This translates into CASSALLAGGPSSEQYF.

The chain links TRBV11-3 to TRBJ2-3, with D maybe TRBD2 (5 bases). The CDR3 length is 14 residues. V lost 1 base and J lost 5, with 10 bases in between. Per the germline V gene, CDR1 is SGHNT and CDR2 is YENEEA. In DNA, the CDR3 is TGTGCCAGCAGCTTAGGAAGAGGGAAAGATACGCAGTATTTT. It specifies CASSLGRGKDTQYF.

This CDR3 reads CASTPGWTGATGANVLTF. CDR3 bases: TGTGCCAGTACCCCCGGTTGGACAGGGGCCACTGGGGCCAACGTCCTGACTTTC. This rearrangement joins TRBV19 to TRBJ2-6; 9 positions match TRBD1. The CDR3 sequence is 18 residues long. The ends lost 7 bases at V and 2 bases at J; junction bases unmatched: 12. Germline V gene data show CDR1 as LNHDA and CDR2 as SQIVND (reference sequence).

This chain connects TRBV6-6 to TRBJ2-7; D ambiguous. This CDR3 contains 15 residues. V was trimmed by 0 bases and J by 2 bases, leaving 11 bases between them. The germline CDR1 and CDR2 sequences are MNHNY and SVGAGI (reference sequence). As DNA, the CDR3 is TGTGCCAGCAGTTACTCGGCTCTTCCAGCCTACGAGCAGTACTTC. Its translation: CASSYSALPAYEQYF.

This clone was recorded a few times. The CDR3 here is CASSPKGDEQYF. The CDR3 DNA is TGTGCCAGCAGTCCCAAAGGGGACGAGCAGTACTTC. The chain combines TRBV28 with TRBJ2-7, with a weak D call TRBD1 (5 bases). This CDR3 is 12 amino acids long. Germline V lookup: CDR1 MDHEN, CDR2 SYDVKM. V dropped 5 bases and J dropped 5 bases, with 10 bases sitting between them. Full variable domain (rest looked up from reference TRBV28 and TRBJ2-7): DVKVTQSSRYLVKRTGEKVFLECVQDMDHENMFWYRQDPGLGLRLIYFSYDVKMKEKGDIPEGYSVSREKKERFSLILESASTNQTSMYLCASSPKGDEQYFGPGTRLTVT.

The chain joins TRBV5-1 to TRBJ2-3; 9 bases are a match to TRBD1. The V gene's germline CDR1 is SGHRS and CDR2 YFSETQ. V trimming: 0 bases; J trimming: 5 bases; junction bases outside the gene matches: 1. This CDR3 has 14 amino acids. The CDR3 protein is CASSLAGQGDTQYF. In nucleotides, the CDR3 is TGCGCCAGCAGCTTGGCGGGACAGGGAGATACGCAGTATTTT.

The CDR3 region has the DNA TGTGCCACCAGCAGATCGAGGACTAGCGGGGGCAATGAGCAGTTCTTC. It specifies CATSRSRTSGGNEQFF. V gene TRBV15 combines with J gene TRBJ2-1; 13 bases are a match to TRBD2. V lost 2 bases and J lost 6; bases outside the gene matches: 4. This CDR3 has 16 amino acids. The germline gives CDR1 LNHNV, CDR2 YYDKDF (reference sequence).

V and J are TRBV9 and TRBJ2-1; 8 bases are shared with TRBD1. Per germline, CDR1 SGDLS and CDR2 YYNGEE. The J segment lost 4 bases and the V segment lost 0 bases, leaving 0 bases of the junction unmatched. This CDR3 has 14 residues. In nucleotides, the CDR3 is TGTGCCAGCAGCGTAGGGACAGGGTACAATGAGCAGTTCTTC. As protein: CASSVGTGYNEQFF.

In its sample, this clone was seen a few times. CDR3 amino acids: CASSLTRGSTDTQYF. As DNA, the CDR3 is TGCGCCAGCAGCTTGACGCGGGGGAGCACAGATACGCAGTATTTT. The genes are TRBV5-1 and TRBJ2-3, with 7 bases lining up with TRBD2. From germline, CDR1 is SGHRS and CDR2 YFSETQ. The CDR3 has 15 residues. V lost 1 base and J lost 0; bases outside the gene matches: 2.

The rearrangement joins TRBV6-6 to TRBJ2-7; 9 bases are a match to TRBD1. The CDR3 runs 16 residues. V trimming: 0 bases; J trimming: 5 bases; junction bases outside the gene matches: 8. Germline CDR1 and CDR2: MNHNY and SVGAGI (reference sequence). CDR3 residues: CASSYSRGQGTHEQYF. The CDR3 coding sequence is TGTGCCAGCAGTTACTCAAGGGGACAGGGAACACACGAGCAGTACTTC.

The V and J genes are TRBV6-6 and TRBJ2-7; 8 nucleotides agree with TRBD1. The CDR3 is 15 amino acids. CDR1 is MNHNY and CDR2 is SVGAGI in the germline V gene (reference sequence). V lost 0 bases to trimming and J lost 2 bases; unmatched junction nucleotides: 3. This CDR3 reads CASSYSRTGTYEQYF. The DNA of the CDR3 is TGTGCCAGCAGTTACTCCCGGACAGGGACCTACGAGCAGTACTTC.

The chain uses TRBV5-1 and TRBJ1-1; maybe TRBD1 (5 bases). The V end was cut by 5 bases, the J end by 7 bases, with 9 bases between. CDR3 length: 11 amino acids. Germline V gene lookup returns CDR1 SGHRS and CDR2 YFSETQ. CDR3 region: CASSSGFEAFF. The CDR3 bases are TGCGCCAGCAGTTCAGGGTTTGAAGCTTTCTTT.